This record concerns one TCR beta chain sequence. Reverse transcription of roughly 0.45 to 1 ug RNA was performed with random hexamers. TCR beta CDR3 was amplified by immunoSEQ covering 54 Vbeta and 13 Jbeta. TCRdb re-analysed the immunoSEQ multiplex PCR reads in MiXCR, keeping a single row per CDR3 protein. The table has more than 150,000 distinct CDR3 sequences, about 94% seen once; the top ten hold about 0.13%. Per the germline V gene, CDR1 is LGHDT and CDR2 is YNNKEL (reference sequence). Trimming removed 0 bases from V and 5 bases from J, with 18 bases in between. This CDR3 contains 17 residues. This sample was included in a study of CD8 T cells in Susac syndrome. High-throughput TCR beta sequencing covered peripheral CD8+ and CD4+ T cells. Healthy donors constituted the control group, matched for age and sex.

The sample consisted of CD4+ T cells from PBMCs. The chain couples TRBV3-1 to TRBJ2-3, with D hard to call. The origin of this receptor is a human donor in good health. CDR3 nucleotide sequence: TGTGCCAGCAGCCAAGACCCGACCGAGTTCGAAGGAGATACGCAGTATTTT. This encodes CASSQDPTEFEGDTQYF.